What follows is one TCR beta chain and its context. The DNA ends 3 residues before the CDR3 does, and the rest of the CDR3 is filled in from the germline J gene. Profiling relied on immunoSEQ multiplex PCR, and the TCRdb table lists in-frame clones only, not all of them. In total, the table holds around 20,000 clones. The CDR3 sequence is 15 residues long. Losses at the gene ends were 3 bases for V and 1 base for J; bases not matched to a gene: 3. Germline V gene sequence: CDR1 SGHAT, CDR2 FQNNGV. These data belong to a study of T cells in women clearing cervical HPV infection. Cervical HPV DNA detected by MY09/MY11 PCR, typed by dot-blot.

The sample consisted of blood buffy coat. The chain recombines TRBV11-2 with TRBJ2-1; TRBD2 agrees at 7 bases. The receptor comes from a woman between 18 and 75 years old with a cervical HPV16 infection that either progressed to CIN3+ or cleared (not recorded which). CDR3 DNA (partial): TGTGCCAGCAGCTTGGGGGGGGGATCCTACAATGAG. The encoded protein is CASSLGGGSYNE. The CDR3 in its entirety is CASSLGGGSYNEQFF.